This T cell receptor (beta chain) was observed in a study of blood T cell repertoires in COVID-19. Study background: The cDNA or gDNA used as material had been derived from T cells, B-cell-depleted T cells, or PBMCs.

The V gene's germline CDR1 is SGHDN and CDR2 FVKESK. Trimming took 1 base from V and 2 from J; bases not matched to a gene: 2. This CDR3 spans 14 amino acids. Repertoires were generated with immunoSEQ multiplex PCR, while TCRdb's copy carries only in-frame clones and drops some. The sample has 250,000 or so clones, approximately 90% seen once. The gene calls are TRBV14 and TRBJ2-7; 7 bases fit TRBD1. Sequenced input: peripheral blood. The TCR sequence derives from a woman younger than 45 with active or convalescent COVID-19. The CDR3 protein is CASSQGQGPYEQYF. The CDR3 coding sequence is TGTGCCAGCAGCCAAGGACAGGGCCCCTACGAGCAGTACTTC.